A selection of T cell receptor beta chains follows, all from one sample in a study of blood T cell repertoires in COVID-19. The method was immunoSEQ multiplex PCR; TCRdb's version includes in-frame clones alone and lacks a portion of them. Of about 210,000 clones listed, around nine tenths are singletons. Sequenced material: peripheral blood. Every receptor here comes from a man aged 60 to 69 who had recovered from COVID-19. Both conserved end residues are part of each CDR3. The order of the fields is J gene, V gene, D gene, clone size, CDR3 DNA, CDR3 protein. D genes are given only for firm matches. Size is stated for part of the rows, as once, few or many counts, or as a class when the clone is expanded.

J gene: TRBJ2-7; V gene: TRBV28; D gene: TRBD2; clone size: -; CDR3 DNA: TGTGCCAGCAGGACTAGCGGCTCCTACGAGCAGTACTTC; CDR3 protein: CASRTSGSYEQYF
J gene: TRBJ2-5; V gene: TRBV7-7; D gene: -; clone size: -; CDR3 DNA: TGTGCCAGCAGCCCCTCCAGAGGAAAGAAAGAGACCCAGTACTTC; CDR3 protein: CASSPSRGKKETQYF
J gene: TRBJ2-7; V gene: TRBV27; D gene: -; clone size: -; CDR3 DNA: TGTGCCAGCAGTACCGGTTTCGGCGAGCAGTACTTC; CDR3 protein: CASSTGFGEQYF
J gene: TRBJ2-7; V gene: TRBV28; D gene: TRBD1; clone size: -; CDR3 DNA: TGTGCCAGCAGTCCGTTGACAGGGGGGCTACGGAAGGCGGACTCCGAGCAGTACTTC; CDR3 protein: CASSPLTGGLRKADSEQYF
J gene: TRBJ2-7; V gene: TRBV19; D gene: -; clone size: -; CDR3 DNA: TGTGCCAGTAGTATAGGGCAGGTCTACGAGCAGTACTTC; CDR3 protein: CASSIGQVYEQYF
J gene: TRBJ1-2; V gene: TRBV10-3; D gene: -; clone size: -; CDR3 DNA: TGTGCCATCAGTAACACAGGTCGGTCCGACTATGGCTACACCTTC; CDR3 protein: CAISNTGRSDYGYTF
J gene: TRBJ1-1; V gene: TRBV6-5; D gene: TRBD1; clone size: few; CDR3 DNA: TGTGCCAGCAGTCGCACCCCAGGGGGCGACACTGAAGCTTTCTTT; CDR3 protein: CASSRTPGGDTEAFF
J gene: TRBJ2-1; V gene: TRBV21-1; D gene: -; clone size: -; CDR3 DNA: TGTGCCAGCAGCATCTTATTCGGCGGGACAGGGGTCCCCAATGAGCAGTTCTTC; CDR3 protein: CASSILFGGTGVPNEQFF
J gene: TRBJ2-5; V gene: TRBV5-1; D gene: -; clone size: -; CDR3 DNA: TGCGCCAGCAGCTTCGTCGGCGGGCACCAAGAGACCCAGTACTTC; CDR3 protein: CASSFVGGHQETQYF
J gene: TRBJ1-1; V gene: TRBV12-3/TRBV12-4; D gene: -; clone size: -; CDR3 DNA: TGTGCCAGCAGTCTCCAGGAGAACACTGAAGCTTTCTTT; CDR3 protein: CASSLQENTEAFF
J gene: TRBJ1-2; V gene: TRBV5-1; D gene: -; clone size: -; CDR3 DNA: TGCGCCAGCAGCTTGACCGGGAGGGACTATGGCTACACCTTC; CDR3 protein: CASSLTGRDYGYTF
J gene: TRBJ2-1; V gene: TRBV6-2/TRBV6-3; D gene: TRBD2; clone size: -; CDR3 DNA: TGTGCCAGCAGTACCTTGGATCCGACTAGCGGTGGGAATGAGCAGTTCTTC; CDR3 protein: CASSTLDPTSGGNEQFF
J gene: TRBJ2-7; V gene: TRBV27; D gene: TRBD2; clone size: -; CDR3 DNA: TGTGCCAGCAGCCATACAACTAGCGGGAGACGCTACGAGCAGTACTTC; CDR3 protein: CASSHTTSGRRYEQYF
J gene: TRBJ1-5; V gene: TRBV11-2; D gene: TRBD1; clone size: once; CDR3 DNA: TGTGCCAGCAGCTTAGAGGCAGGGGGCAAAGAATCGTATAGCAATCAGCCCCAGCATTTT; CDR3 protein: CASSLEAGGKESYSNQPQHF
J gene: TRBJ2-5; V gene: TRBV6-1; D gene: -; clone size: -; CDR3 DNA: TGTGCCAGCAGTGAGGCGGCCGTGAAAGAGACCCAGTACTTC; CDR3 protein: CASSEAAVKETQYF
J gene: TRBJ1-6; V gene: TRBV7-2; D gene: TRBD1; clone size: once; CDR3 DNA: TGTGCCAGCAGCTTAGGGGGACAGGGAGACTCACCCCTCCACTTT; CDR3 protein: CASSLGGQGDSPLHF